These T cell receptor beta chains were read from a single sample in a study of T cell responses to AZD1222 COVID-19 vaccine. Method: immunoSEQ multiplex PCR; TCRdb's copy keeps in-frame clones and lacks some. The sample shows 150,000 to 160,000 clones, about 86% of them seen only once. The source was peripheral blood, collected on day 0 of MenACWY control vaccination. These receptors were taken from an adult in good health. Each CDR3 is given with its conserved first and last residue. Clone size, where shown, is once, few, many, or a class for clones that have expanded.

TRBJ1-4	TRBV5-1	-	CASSLLGTNEKLFF
TRBJ2-1	TRBV5-1	-	CASSFEGLFYNEQFF
TRBJ2-7	TRBV15	-	CATSRVDGYEQYF
TRBJ1-1	TRBV6-5	-	CASSFSGKATEAFF
TRBJ2-7	TRBV7-2	-	CASSLTSGSISGKQYF
TRBJ1-1	TRBV25-1	-	CASSESQGPGTEAFF
TRBJ2-5	TRBV29-1	-	CSVGIGGGETQYF
TRBJ2-2	TRBV11-3	-	CASSLPVSSGGNTGELFF
TRBJ1-2	TRBV6-5	-	CASRAGTLYGYTF
TRBJ2-5	TRBV27	-	CASSLSRARKTQYF
TRBJ2-7	TRBV11-3	once	CASSLEGENRGIYEQYF
TRBJ2-3	TRBV9	-	CASSRAAGLDTQYF
TRBJ1-2	TRBV6-4	-	CASSSGAGYGYTF
TRBJ1-2	TRBV9	-	CASSASGAPHGYTF
TRBJ2-2	TRBV2	-	CASKLETNTGELFF
TRBJ2-7	TRBV2	-	CASSEVKGAGGFGEQYF
TRBJ2-2	TRBV12-5	-	CASGLDPRAGGTGELFF
TRBJ1-4	TRBV7-8	once	CASSLTTTNEKLFF
TRBJ2-6	TRBV19	-	CASRPGLAGSSGANVLTF
TRBJ2-4	TRBV11-3	-	CASSLGPLIQYF
TRBJ2-1	TRBV13	-	CASSSPPWTSGGSQDEQFF
TRBJ2-3	TRBV7-8	-	CASSSTGFSTDTQYF
TRBJ1-5	TRBV7-9	-	CASSRGQKNQPQHF
TRBJ2-1	TRBV5-4	-	CASSLPNGAVTYNEQFF
TRBJ2-2	TRBV6-6	-	CATRPGTGELFF
TRBJ2-2	TRBV5-1	-	CASSLLRPFTRLAGPGELFF
TRBJ1-2	TRBV6-2/TRBV6-3	-	CASSLGTGNYGYTF
TRBJ1-5	TRBV5-4	-	CASSQGAEGQPQHF
TRBJ2-5	TRBV28	-	CASGWAAETQYF
TRBJ2-3	TRBV29-1	once	CSGLSEGGSDTQYF
TRBJ2-1	TRBV11-3	-	CASSLDPPASQFF
TRBJ1-1	TRBV11-2	-	CASSLVIEAFF
TRBJ2-7	TRBV7-8	-	CASSPRGGLNYEQYF
TRBJ2-3	TRBV27	-	CASSQPPPDTQYF
TRBJ1-1	TRBV4-2	-	CASRLGGPNTEAFF
TRBJ1-2	TRBV11-3	-	CASSPRRDYGYTF
TRBJ1-1	TRBV4-1	-	CASSQPRGTGRTEAFF
TRBJ2-7	TRBV3-1/TRBV3-2	-	CASSQGIAASYEQYF
TRBJ1-5	TRBV6-1	-	CASTARSLQPQHF
TRBJ2-1	TRBV5-1	-	CASSGGGLAATISYNEQFF
TRBJ2-1	TRBV7-8	-	CASSPGLAVDSYNEQFF